These 21 T cell receptor beta chains came from one sample sequenced in a study of blood T cell repertoires in COVID-19 (dated by TCRdb to about 2020). Libraries were prepared through the immunoSEQ multiplex PCR assay. The immuneACCESS repertoire file appears here via TCRdb, limited to in-frame rearrangements. These files lack a portion of the clones; in checked studies, under half of the deficit traces to unresolved V genes, and the cause of the others is not known. Here the sample has approximately 240,000 clones; about 85% occur a single time. Around 6.4% of the sample belongs to the ten largest clones. The sample consisted of peripheral blood. All receptors derive from a woman aged 60-75 years with active or convalescent COVID-19.

The genes are TRBV6-5 and TRBJ2-3, with 7 positions matching TRBD2. The V segment lost 0 bases and the J segment 0 bases; nucleotides outside the gene matches: 0. The CDR3 contains 15 residues. CDR1 is MNHEY, CDR2 SVGAGI, per germline. CDR3 in DNA: TGTGCCAGCAGTTACTCGGGACTAAGCACAGATACGCAGTATTTT. Its translation is CASSYSGLSTDTQYF.

The chain employs TRBV24-1 and TRBJ1-2, with D possibly TRBD1 on 6 matching bases. CDR1 KGHDR and CDR2 SFDVKD come from the germline V gene. Trimming left V 6 bases short and J 7 bases short, with 20 bases between. The CDR3 is made up of 15 amino acids. The CDR3 protein is CATSKGDNSLAGYTF. In DNA, the CDR3 is TGTGCCACCAGTAAAGGGGACAATTCGCTGGCTGGCTACACCTTC.

This sequence joins TRBV4-1 and TRBJ2-2; a weak D match, TRBD2 (6 bases). Between the trimmed V and J ends, which lost 1 base and 6 bases, there was a span of 9 bases. In germline, CDR1 is MGHRA, CDR2 YSYEKL. The CDR3 loop spans 14 amino acids. CDR3 sequence: CASSQVSGAGELFF. Here the CDR3 DNA reads TGCGCCAGCAGCCAAGTATCGGGGGCCGGGGAGCTGTTTTTT.

The chain joins TRBV4-1 to TRBJ2-7, with D maybe TRBD2 (6 bases). Germline V lookup: CDR1 MGHRA, CDR2 YSYEKL. This CDR3 is 13 amino acids long. V was trimmed by 6 bases and J by 6 bases, leaving 15 bases between them. The CDR3 here is CASSLFAGGEQYV. The CDR3 DNA is TGCGCCAGCAGTCTTTTCGCCGGGGGCGAGCAGTACGTC.

CDR3 DNA sequence: TGTGCCAGCAGCGCCCCGCGGACAGTCGTTGGACGCGGCTACACCTTC. Translated: CASSAPRTVVGRGYTF. The V and J genes are TRBV9 and TRBJ1-2; TRBD1 is a possible D gene (6 bases). The germline CDR1 and CDR2 sequences are SGDLS and YYNGEE. This CDR3 contains 16 residues. Trimming took 3 bases from V and 8 from J, leaving 23 bases between them.

This chain joins TRBV5-1 and TRBJ1-3; D unresolved. There are 14 residues in the CDR3. The germline V and J ends were trimmed by 0 bases and 0 bases, with 4 bases remaining between them. The germline V gene has CDR1 SGHRS and CDR2 YFSETQ. This CDR3 is CASSLGHSGNTIYF. The DNA for the CDR3 is TGCGCCAGCAGCTTGGGACACTCTGGAAACACCATATATTTT.

The genes are TRBV15 and TRBJ2-5, with 9 nucleotides matching TRBD2. The CDR3 length is 14 residues. Unmatched junction bases numbered 4, after V lost 6 bases and J lost 2 bases. Germline V CDR1 and CDR2: LNHNV, YYDKDF (reference sequence). CDR3 DNA: TGTGCCACCAGGCTAGCGGGGATACAAGAGACCCAGTACTTC. Translated, it gives CATRLAGIQETQYF.

The chain uses TRBV12-3 or TRBV12-4 and TRBJ1-1; 8 bases agree with TRBD1. The V gene end was trimmed by 6 bases and the J gene end by 4 bases; junction bases not matched to a gene: 4. The CDR3 runs 13 residues. CDR3 loop: CASRGQGGTEAFF. In DNA form, the CDR3 reads TGTGCCAGCAGAGGACAGGGAGGCACTGAAGCTTTCTTT.

This sequence joins TRBV5-1 and TRBJ2-5, with 10 nucleotides matching TRBD1. From germline, CDR1 is SGHRS and CDR2 YFSETQ. The V gene end was trimmed by 0 bases and the J gene end by 5 bases; junction bases not matched to a gene: 4. The CDR3 has 15 amino acids. The CDR3 DNA follows: TGCGCCAGCAGCTTGGTGGGACAGGGGCCGGAGACCCAGTACTTC. Translation: CASSLVGQGPETQYF.

The V call is TRBV5-1, the J call TRBJ1-6, with TRBD1 as a possible D gene (5 bases). From germline, CDR1 is SGHRS and CDR2 YFSETQ. This CDR3 contains 15 residues. V was trimmed by 4 bases and J by 8 bases, leaving 16 bases between them. The CDR3, as DNA: TGCGCCAGCAGCAATCCGGCCTCCAGGGATTCACCCCTCCACTTT. Translation gives CASSNPASRDSPLHF.

This clone has just one count. CDR3 in amino acids: CASRGLGQGSVYGYTF. The CDR3, as DNA: TGTGCCAGCAGAGGCTTGGGACAGGGGTCTGTCTATGGCTACACCTTC. This rearrangement joins TRBV27 to TRBJ1-2; 10 nucleotides match TRBD1. Germline assignment: CDR1 MNHEY and CDR2 SMNVEV (reference sequence). Trimming cost V 6 bases and J 4 bases; bases outside gene matches: 11. CDR3 size: 16 residues.

The chain recombines TRBV19 with TRBJ1-2; D not resolved. Per germline, CDR1 LNHDA and CDR2 SQIVND (reference sequence). Trimming pared 9 bases from V and 9 bases from J, leaving 26 bases between. There are 15 residues in the CDR3. The chain's CDR3 is CASDKRAGSGGSYTF. In nucleotides, the CDR3 is TGTGCCAGCGATAAAAGGGCGGGGTCTGGTGGAAGCTACACCTTC.

This chain uses TRBV5-6 with TRBJ1-2; TRBD1 matches 8 bases. This CDR3 has 13 amino acids. Germline CDR1 SGHDT, CDR2 YYEEEE. J gave up 8 bases and V 3 bases, and 6 bases lay outside the gene matches. CDR3 sequence: CASSYGQGGGYTF. The CDR3, as DNA: TGTGCCAGCAGCTACGGACAGGGCGGAGGCTACACCTTC.

This clone was counted between two and nine times. This chain connects TRBV24-1 to TRBJ2-2, with D maybe TRBD1 (6 bases). The CDR3 has 14 amino acids. From germline, CDR1 is KGHDR and CDR2 SFDVKD. Trimming removed 3 bases at V and 7 bases at J, with 11 bases between. The DNA of the CDR3 is TGTGCCACCAGTGATGCACAGGGTCTCGGGGAGCTGTTTTTT. Translation: CATSDAQGLGELFF.

This chain joins TRBV6-5 and TRBJ2-1; a possible D gene is TRBD1 (6 bases). V lost 2 bases, J lost 5 bases, and 10 bases lay in between. The CDR3 covers 14 residues. Germline V gene sequence: CDR1 MNHEY, CDR2 SVGAGI. The CDR3, as DNA: TGTGCCAGCAGTTACACGGACAGAGACAATGAGCAGTTCTTC. This sequence encodes CASSYTDRDNEQFF.

V is TRBV13 and J is TRBJ2-7; maybe TRBD2 (5 bases). Trimming took 5 bases from V and 3 from J, leaving 14 bases between them. The CDR3 has 14 residues. In germline, CDR1 is PRHDT, CDR2 FYEKMQ (reference sequence). The CDR3 loop is CASSPGVEIYEQYF. The CDR3 coding sequence is TGTGCCAGCAGCCCCGGGGTTGAGATCTACGAGCAGTACTTC.

This chain connects TRBV28 to TRBJ1-5, with D unresolved. The CDR3 length is 13 residues. Germline lookup yields CDR1 MDHEN and CDR2 SYDVKM. Trimming left V 4 bases short and J 0 bases short, with 4 bases between. Written as DNA, the CDR3 is TGTGCCAGCAGTTCCTATAGCAATCAGCCCCAGCATTTT. Protein sequence: CASSSYSNQPQHF.

The V gene is TRBV6-6, the J gene TRBJ2-2, with D perhaps matching TRBD2 (7 bases). CDR1 is MNHNY and CDR2 is SVGAGI in the germline V gene (reference sequence). V was clipped by 6 bases and J by 4 bases, with 15 bases between them. CDR3 length equals 15 residues. The CDR3 loop reads CASRGGGLGTGELFF. DNA for the CDR3: TGTGCCAGCAGAGGGGGGGGGCTCGGCACCGGGGAGCTGTTTTTT.

V is TRBV11-2 and J is TRBJ1-1; tentatively, D is TRBD1 (5 bases). The CDR3 covers 12 residues. V was clipped by 3 bases and J by 5 bases, with 7 bases between them. Germline V CDR1 and CDR2: SGHAT, FQNNGV. CDR3 nucleotide sequence: TGTGCCAGCAGCTTTCGGGGGACTGAAGCTTTCTTT. Its protein is CASSFRGTEAFF.

This clone was seen a single time. The gene calls are TRBV2 and TRBJ2-1; D remains ambiguous. Between the trimmed V and J ends, which lost 6 bases and 8 bases, there was a span of 14 bases. Germline CDR1 reads SNHLY; CDR2 reads FYNNEI. The length of the CDR3 is 13 residues. For the CDR3, the DNA is TGTGCCAGCAGGACCCAACTATGGGATGAGCAGTTCTTC. This encodes CASRTQLWDEQFF.

The chain joins TRBV5-1 to TRBJ1-1; 8 bases are shared with TRBD1. CDR1 and CDR2 from the germline V gene are SGHRS and YFSETQ. J gave up 1 base and V 4 bases, and 6 bases lay outside the gene matches. The CDR3 covers 15 residues. CDR3 nucleotides: TGCGCCAGCAGCGCCATGACAGGGGAGAACACTGAAGCTTTCTTT. Amino acid sequence: CASSAMTGENTEAFF.